This entry describes one T cell receptor (beta chain). Antigen specificity is unknown. These data originate in a study of T cell clones after liver transplantation. Study details: A pre-transplant mixed lymphocyte reaction with TCRbeta sequencing defined graft-donor-reactive clones followed in post-transplant blood. Regarding the study as a whole: Post-transplant time points were not standardized, so conclusions are preliminary.

Some clones are missing from TCRdb's copy, which holds only in-frame ones; the method was immunoSEQ multiplex PCR. Of 20,000 to 25,000 clones in the sample, about 93% were seen once. CDR1 SGDLS and CDR2 YYNGEE come from the germline V gene. V was clipped by 4 bases and J by 6 bases, with 13 bases between them. The CDR3 consists of 14 residues. This sample comprised CD8+ T cells from blood, obtained nearly 26 months after liver transplant. The V call is TRBV9, the J call TRBJ2-2; the D is unclear. The sequence came from a human patient who received a liver transplant. Some T cells here may be from the graft donor. This CDR3 reads CASSSETFAGELFF. As DNA, the CDR3 is TGTGCCAGCAGCTCCGAGACTTTCGCCGGGGAGCTGTTTTTT. Drawing the rest from reference TRBV9 and TRBJ2-2, the complete variable domain is DSGVTQTPKHLITATGQRVTLRCSPRSGDLSVYWYQQSLDQGLQFLIQYYNGEERAKGNILERFSAQQFPDLHSELNLSSLELGDSALYFCASSSETFAGELFFGEGSRLTVL.